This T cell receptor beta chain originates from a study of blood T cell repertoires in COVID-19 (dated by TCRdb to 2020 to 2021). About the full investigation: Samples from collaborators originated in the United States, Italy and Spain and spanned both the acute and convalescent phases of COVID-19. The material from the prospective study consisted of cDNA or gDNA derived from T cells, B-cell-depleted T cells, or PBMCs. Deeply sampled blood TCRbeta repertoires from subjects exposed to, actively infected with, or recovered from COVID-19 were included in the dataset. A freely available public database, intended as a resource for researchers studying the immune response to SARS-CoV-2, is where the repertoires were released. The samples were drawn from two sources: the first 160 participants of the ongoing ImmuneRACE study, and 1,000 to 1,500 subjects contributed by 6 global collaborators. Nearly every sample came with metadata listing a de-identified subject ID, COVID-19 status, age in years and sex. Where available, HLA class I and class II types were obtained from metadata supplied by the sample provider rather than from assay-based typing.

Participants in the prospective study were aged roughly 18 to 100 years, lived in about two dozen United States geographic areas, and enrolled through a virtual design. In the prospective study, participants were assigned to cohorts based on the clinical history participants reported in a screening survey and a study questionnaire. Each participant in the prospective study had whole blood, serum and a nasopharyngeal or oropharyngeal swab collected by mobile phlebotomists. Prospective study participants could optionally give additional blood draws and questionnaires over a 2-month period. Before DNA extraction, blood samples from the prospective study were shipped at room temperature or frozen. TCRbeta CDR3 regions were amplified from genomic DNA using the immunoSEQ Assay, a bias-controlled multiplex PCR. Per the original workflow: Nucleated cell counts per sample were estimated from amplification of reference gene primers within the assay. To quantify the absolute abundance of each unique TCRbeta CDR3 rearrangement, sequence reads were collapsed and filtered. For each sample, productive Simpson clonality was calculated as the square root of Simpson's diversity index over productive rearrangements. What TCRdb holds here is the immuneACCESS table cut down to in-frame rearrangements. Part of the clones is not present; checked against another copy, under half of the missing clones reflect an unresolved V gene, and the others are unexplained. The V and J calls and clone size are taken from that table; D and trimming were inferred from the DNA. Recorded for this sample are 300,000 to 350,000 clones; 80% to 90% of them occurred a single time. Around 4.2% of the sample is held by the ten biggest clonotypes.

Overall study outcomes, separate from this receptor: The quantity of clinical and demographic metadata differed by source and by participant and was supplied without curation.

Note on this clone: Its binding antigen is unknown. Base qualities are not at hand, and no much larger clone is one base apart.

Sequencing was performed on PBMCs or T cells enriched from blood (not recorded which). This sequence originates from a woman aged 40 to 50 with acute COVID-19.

The encoded CDR3 is CASSLSYRGSSYNSPLHF. The DNA sequence is as follows: TGTGCCAGCAGTTTATCCTACAGGGGGAGCTCCTATAATTCACCCCTCCACTTT. Recombination joined TRBV27 with TRBJ1-6; 8 of the junction bases match TRBD1. The germline V gene (reference sequence) yields MNHEY for CDR1 and SMNVEV for CDR2. Germline trimming: 0 bases from V, 0 bases from J; junction bases outside gene matches: 4. Counted from cysteine to phenylalanine, this CDR3 has 18 amino acids. The sequence is cut down to CDR3 DNA, 54 bases in frame from base 1.